The source of this TCR beta chain is a study of post-analysis software for immune sequencing data. Overall study findings and caveats: Roughly 5 TRBV segments occurring more often in patients than controls included TRBV5-6, TRBV5-1 and TRBV20-1.

The CDR3 contains 16 residues. Germline lookup yields CDR1 MGHRA and CDR2 YSYEKL. J was trimmed by 8 bases and V by 3 bases; bases with no gene match: 7. Prepared TCR beta cDNA libraries contained unique molecular identifiers. In TCRdb, the PCR reads were re-called with MiXCR into one record per CDR3 protein. The data show approximately 570,000 distinct CDR3 sequences, 44% seen once. This clonotype has just a few counts. Its antigen is unidentified. The sequence was obtained from a girl between 5 and 17 years old with multiple sclerosis. This chain joins TRBV4-1 and TRBJ2-1; 13 bases agree with TRBD2. Source material: blood. In nucleotides, the CDR3 is TGCGCCAGCAGCCAGGAACTAGCGGGGGGGCTAGATGAGCAGTTCTTC. It codes for CASSQELAGGLDEQFF.